This is a list of T cell receptor beta chains from one sample in a study of T cell responses to AZD1222 COVID-19 vaccine. The protocol was immunoSEQ multiplex PCR, while the TCRdb copy is restricted to in-frame clones and leaves out a portion. The profile shows 160,000 or so clones, 91% of them singletons. Specimen: peripheral blood, collected on day 0 of AZD1222 vaccination. The receptor set was obtained from an adult in good health. Each CDR3 is given with its conserved first and last residue. Fields, in order: clone size, J gene, D gene, V gene, CDR3 protein, CDR3 DNA. A D gene is named only where the DNA matches it firmly. Clone size, where shown, is once, few, many, or a class for clones that have expanded.

>once|TRBJ2-7|NA|TRBV2
CASGVLQGHEQYF
TGTGCCAGCGGGGTTCTTCAGGGTCACGAGCAGTACTTC
>NA|TRBJ2-2|TRBD1|TRBV9
CASRGQGVGGELFF
TGTGCCAGCAGGGGACAGGGGGTTGGCGGGGAGCTGTTTTTT
>NA|TRBJ2-1|TRBD2|TRBV6-2/TRBV6-3
CASSYRLGLAASHEQFF
TGTGCCAGCAGTTATCGGCTTGGACTAGCAGCCTCGCATGAGCAGTTCTTC
>NA|TRBJ1-2|TRBD1|TRBV29-1
CSVERQGDDGYTF
TGCAGCGTTGAAAGACAGGGAGACGATGGCTACACCTTC
>NA|TRBJ2-7|TRBD2|TRBV11-2
CASSLDVRLAGTYEQYF
TGTGCCAGCAGCTTAGATGTCAGGCTAGCGGGCACCTACGAGCAGTACTTC
>NA|TRBJ2-2|NA|TRBV7-5
CARSLESAEANTGELFF
TGTGCCAGAAGCTTAGAGTCGGCGGAAGCGAACACCGGGGAGCTGTTTTTT
>NA|TRBJ1-3|TRBD1|TRBV28
CASMGRGRIGNTIYF
TGTGCCAGCATGGGCAGGGGGCGAATTGGAAACACCATATATTTT
>NA|TRBJ1-5|NA|TRBV11-2
CASSLGPVGLNQPQHF
TGTGCCAGCAGCTTAGGCCCAGTAGGTCTGAATCAGCCCCAGCATTTT
>NA|TRBJ1-3|NA|TRBV19
CASRLSSGNTIYF
TGTGCCAGTAGACTAAGCTCTGGAAACACCATATATTTT
>NA|TRBJ1-6|NA|TRBV12-2
CARGTRGYSPLHF
TGTGCAAGAGGTACTAGGGGATATTCACCCCTCCACTTT
>NA|TRBJ2-7|TRBD2|TRBV28
CASSLARTSGRALSSYEQYF
TGTGCCAGCAGTTTAGCCAGGACTAGCGGGAGGGCTTTAAGCTCATACGAGCAGTACTTC
>NA|TRBJ2-3|TRBD2|TRBV5-1
CASSDGTSGRSDTQYF
TGCGCCAGCAGCGATGGGACTAGCGGGAGATCAGATACGCAGTATTTT
>NA|TRBJ2-3|NA|TRBV20-1
CSASEDKRFTDTQYF
TGCAGTGCTAGTGAAGATAAGCGTTTCACAGATACGCAGTATTTT
>NA|TRBJ1-4|TRBD1|TRBV27
CASTFRGRAGKLFF
TGTGCCAGCACCTTCAGGGGGCGAGCGGGAAAACTGTTTTTT
>NA|TRBJ1-2|NA|TRBV28
CASSLLGNYGYTF
TGTGCCAGCAGTCTACTGGGAAACTATGGCTACACCTTC